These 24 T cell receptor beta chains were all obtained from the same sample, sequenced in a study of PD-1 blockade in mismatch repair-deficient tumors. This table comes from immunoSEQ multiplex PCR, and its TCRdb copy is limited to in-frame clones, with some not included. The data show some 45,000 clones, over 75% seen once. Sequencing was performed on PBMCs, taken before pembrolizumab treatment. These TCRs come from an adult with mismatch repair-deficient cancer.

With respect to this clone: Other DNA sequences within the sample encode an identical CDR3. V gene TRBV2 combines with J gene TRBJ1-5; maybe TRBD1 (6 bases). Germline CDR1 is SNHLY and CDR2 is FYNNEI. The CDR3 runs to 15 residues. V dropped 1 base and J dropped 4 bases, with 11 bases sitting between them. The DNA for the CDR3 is TGTGCCAGCAGTGAAGGCAAGGGGGGGAATCAGCCCCAGCATTTT. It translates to CASSEGKGGNQPQHF. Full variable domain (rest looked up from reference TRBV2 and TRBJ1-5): EPEVTQTPSHQVTQMGQEVILRCVPISNHLYFYWYRQILGQKVEFLVSFYNNEISEKSEIFDDQFSVERPDGSNFTLKIRSTKLEDSAMYFCASSEGKGGNQPQHFGDGTRLSIL.

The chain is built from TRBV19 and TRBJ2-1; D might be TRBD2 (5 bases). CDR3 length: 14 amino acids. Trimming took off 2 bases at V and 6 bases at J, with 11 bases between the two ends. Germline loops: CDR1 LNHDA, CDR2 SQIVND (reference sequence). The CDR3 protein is CASSIPGKSNEQFF. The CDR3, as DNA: TGTGCCAGTAGTATACCGGGAAAATCCAATGAGCAGTTCTTC.

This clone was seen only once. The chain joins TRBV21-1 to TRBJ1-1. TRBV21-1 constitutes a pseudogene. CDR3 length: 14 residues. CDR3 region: CASSKEGGKSEAFF. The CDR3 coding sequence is TGTGCCAGCAGCAAAGAGGGGGGAAAATCTGAAGCTTTCTTT.

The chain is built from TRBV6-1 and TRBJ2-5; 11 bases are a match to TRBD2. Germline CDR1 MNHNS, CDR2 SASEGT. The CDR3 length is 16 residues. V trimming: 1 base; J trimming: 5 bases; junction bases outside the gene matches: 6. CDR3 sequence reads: CASSEVSGRAYETQYF. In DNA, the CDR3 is TGTGCCAGCAGTGAAGTTAGCGGGAGGGCCTACGAGACCCAGTACTTC.

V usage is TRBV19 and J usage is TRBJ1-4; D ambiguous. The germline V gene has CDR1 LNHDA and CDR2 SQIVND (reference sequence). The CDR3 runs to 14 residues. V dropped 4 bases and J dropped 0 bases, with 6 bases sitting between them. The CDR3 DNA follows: TGTGCCAGTAGTACAGTTGCAACTAATGAAAAACTGTTTTTT. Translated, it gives CASSTVATNEKLFF.

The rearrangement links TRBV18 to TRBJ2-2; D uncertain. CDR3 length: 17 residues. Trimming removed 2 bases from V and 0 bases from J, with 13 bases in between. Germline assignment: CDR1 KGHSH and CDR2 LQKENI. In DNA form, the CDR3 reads TGTGCCAGCTCACCAGTTGTGAAGGCCCCGAACACCGGGGAGCTGTTTTTT. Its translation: CASSPVVKAPNTGELFF.

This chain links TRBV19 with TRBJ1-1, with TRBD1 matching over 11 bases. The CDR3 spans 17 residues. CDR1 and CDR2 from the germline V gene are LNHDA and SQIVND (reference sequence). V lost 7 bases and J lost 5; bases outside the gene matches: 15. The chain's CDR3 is CASTSGTGGLRDTEAFF. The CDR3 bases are TGTGCCAGTACTAGCGGGACAGGGGGTCTTCGGGATACTGAAGCTTTCTTT.

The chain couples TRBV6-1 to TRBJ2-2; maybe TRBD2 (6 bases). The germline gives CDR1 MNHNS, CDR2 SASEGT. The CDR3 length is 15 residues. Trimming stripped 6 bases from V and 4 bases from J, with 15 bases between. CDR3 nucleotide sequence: TGTGCCAGCAGAGGAGCGGGTCGGCTCACCGGGGAGCTGTTTTTT. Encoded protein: CASRGAGRLTGELFF.

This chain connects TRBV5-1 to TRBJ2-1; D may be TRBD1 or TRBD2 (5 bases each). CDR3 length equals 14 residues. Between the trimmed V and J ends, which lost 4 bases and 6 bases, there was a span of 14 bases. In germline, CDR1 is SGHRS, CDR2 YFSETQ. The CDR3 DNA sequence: TGCGCCAGCAGCCTTACTAGGCAGGGCAATGAGCAGTTCTTC. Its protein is CASSLTRQGNEQFF.

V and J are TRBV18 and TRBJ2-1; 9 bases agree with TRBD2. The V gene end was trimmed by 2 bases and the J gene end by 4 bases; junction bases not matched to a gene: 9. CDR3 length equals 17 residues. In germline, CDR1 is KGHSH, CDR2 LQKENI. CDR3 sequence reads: CASSPIAGVGLYNEQFF. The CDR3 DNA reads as TGTGCCAGCTCACCAATAGCGGGAGTGGGGCTTTACAATGAGCAGTTCTTC. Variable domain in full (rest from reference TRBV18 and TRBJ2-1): NAGVMQNPRHLVRRRGQEARLRCSPMKGHSHVYWYRQLPEEGLKFMVYLQKENIIDESGMPKERFSAEFPKEGPSILRIQQVVRGDSAAYFCASSPIAGVGLYNEQFFGPGTRLTVL.

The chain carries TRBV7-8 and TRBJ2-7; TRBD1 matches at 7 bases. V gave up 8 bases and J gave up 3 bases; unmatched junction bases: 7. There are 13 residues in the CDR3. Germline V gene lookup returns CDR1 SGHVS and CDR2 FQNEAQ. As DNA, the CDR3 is TGTGCCAGCTTCCGGGACAGCAACTACGAGCAGTACTTC. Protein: CASFRDSNYEQYF.

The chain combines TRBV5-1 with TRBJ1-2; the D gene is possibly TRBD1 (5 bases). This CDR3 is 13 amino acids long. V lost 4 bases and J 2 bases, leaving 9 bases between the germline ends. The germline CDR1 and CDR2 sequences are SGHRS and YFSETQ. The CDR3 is CASSPRDNYGYTF. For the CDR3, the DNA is TGCGCCAGCAGCCCCCGGGACAACTATGGCTACACCTTC. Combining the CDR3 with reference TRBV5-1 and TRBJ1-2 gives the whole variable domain KAGVTQTPRYLIKTRGQQVTLSCSPISGHRSVSWYQQTPGQGLQFLFEYFSETQRNKGNFPGRFSGRQFSNSRSEMNVSTLELGDSALYLCASSPRDNYGYTFGSGTRLTVV.

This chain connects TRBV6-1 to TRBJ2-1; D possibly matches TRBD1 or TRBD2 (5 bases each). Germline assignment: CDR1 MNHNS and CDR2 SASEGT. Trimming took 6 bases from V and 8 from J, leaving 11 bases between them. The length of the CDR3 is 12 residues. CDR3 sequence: CASRGVGYEQFF. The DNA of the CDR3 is TGTGCCAGCAGGGGGGTAGGGTATGAGCAGTTCTTC.

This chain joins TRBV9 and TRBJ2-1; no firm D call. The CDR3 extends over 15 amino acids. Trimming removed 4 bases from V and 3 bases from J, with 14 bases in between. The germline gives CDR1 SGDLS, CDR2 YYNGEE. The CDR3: CASSQDGDGYNEQFF. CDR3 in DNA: TGTGCCAGCAGCCAAGATGGAGACGGCTACAATGAGCAGTTCTTC.

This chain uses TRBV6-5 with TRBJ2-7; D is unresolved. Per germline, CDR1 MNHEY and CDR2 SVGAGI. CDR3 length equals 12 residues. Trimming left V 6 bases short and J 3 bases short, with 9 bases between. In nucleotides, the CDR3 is TGTGCCAGCAGGAATAGAAACTACGAGCAGTACTTC. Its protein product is CASRNRNYEQYF.

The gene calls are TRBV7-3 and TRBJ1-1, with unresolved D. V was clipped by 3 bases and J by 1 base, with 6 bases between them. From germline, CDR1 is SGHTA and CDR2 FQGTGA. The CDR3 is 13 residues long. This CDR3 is CASSFRENTEAFF. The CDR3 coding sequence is TGTGCCAGCAGCTTCCGGGAGAACACTGAAGCTTTCTTT.

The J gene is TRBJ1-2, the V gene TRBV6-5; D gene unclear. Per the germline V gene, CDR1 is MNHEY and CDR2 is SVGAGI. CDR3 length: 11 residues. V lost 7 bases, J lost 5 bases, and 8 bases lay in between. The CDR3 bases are TGTGCCAGCACAGACAAGTATGGCTACACCTTC. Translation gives CASTDKYGYTF.

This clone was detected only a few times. The CDR3 sequence is CASRPAWREKSGELFF. The CDR3 nucleotides read TGTGCCAGCAGGCCCGCCTGGCGGGAGAAGTCCGGGGAGCTGTTTTTT. This sequence joins TRBV7-2 and TRBJ2-2; 7 nucleotides align to TRBD2. V gave up 6 bases and J gave up 6 bases; unmatched junction bases: 13. Germline CDR1 is SGHTA and CDR2 is FQGNSA. The CDR3 is made up of 16 amino acids.

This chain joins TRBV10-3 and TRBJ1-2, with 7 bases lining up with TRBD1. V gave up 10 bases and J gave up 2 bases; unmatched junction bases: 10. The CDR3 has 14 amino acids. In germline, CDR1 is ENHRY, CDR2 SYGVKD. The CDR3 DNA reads TGTGCCACCTTCCAGACAGGGCCCAACTATGGCTACACCTTC. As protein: CATFQTGPNYGYTF.

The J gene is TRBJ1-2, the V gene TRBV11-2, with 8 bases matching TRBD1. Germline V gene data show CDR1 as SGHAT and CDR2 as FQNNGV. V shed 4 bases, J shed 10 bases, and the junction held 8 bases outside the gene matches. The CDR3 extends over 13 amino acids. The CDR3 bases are TGTGCCAGCAGCTCGGACAGGGCCAAGGCCTACACCTTC. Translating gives CASSSDRAKAYTF.

The CDR3 DNA is TGCGCCAGCAGCTTTACCCCCGGGATTAGCGGAGAGACCCAGTACTTC. Its translation: CASSFTPGISGETQYF. This chain links TRBV5-1 with TRBJ2-5; D might be TRBD2 (6 bases). The CDR3 totals 16 residues. Trimming removed 2 bases from V and 4 bases from J, with 18 bases in between. Germline CDR1 reads SGHRS; CDR2 reads YFSETQ.

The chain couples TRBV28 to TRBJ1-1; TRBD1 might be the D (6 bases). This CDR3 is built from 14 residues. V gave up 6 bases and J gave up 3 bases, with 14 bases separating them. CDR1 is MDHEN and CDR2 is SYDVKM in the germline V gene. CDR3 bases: TGTGCCAGCAGGTACAGGGTTTCGGACACTGAAGCTTTCTTT. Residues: CASRYRVSDTEAFF.

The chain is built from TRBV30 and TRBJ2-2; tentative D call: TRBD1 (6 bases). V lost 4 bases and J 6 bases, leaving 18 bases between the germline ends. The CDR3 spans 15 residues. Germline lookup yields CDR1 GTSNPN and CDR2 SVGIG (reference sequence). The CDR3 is CAWINTGMVAGELFF. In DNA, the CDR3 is TGTGCCTGGATAAATACAGGGATGGTAGCCGGGGAGCTGTTTTTT.

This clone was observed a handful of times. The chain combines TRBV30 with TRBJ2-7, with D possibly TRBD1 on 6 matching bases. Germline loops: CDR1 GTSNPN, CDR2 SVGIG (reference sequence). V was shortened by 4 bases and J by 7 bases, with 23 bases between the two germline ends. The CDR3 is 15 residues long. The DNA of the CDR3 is TGTGCCTGGACCCCAGGTGGCAGGGGAAAGGGGGAGCAGTACTTC. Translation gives CAWTPGGRGKGEQYF.